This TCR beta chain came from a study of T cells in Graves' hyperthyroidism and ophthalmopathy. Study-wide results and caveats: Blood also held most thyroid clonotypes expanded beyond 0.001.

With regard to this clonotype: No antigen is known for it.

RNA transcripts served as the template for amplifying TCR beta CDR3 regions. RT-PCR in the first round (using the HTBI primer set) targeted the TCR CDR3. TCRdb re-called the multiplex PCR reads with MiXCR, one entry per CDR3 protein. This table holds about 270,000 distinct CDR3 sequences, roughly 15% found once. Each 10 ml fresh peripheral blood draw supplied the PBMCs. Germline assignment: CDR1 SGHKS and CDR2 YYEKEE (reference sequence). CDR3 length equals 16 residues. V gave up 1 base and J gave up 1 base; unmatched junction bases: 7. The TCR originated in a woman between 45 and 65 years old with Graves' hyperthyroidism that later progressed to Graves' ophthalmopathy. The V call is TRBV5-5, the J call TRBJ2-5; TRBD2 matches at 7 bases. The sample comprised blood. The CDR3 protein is CASSLSASGLQETQYF. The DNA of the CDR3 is TGTGCCAGCAGCTTGTCGGCTAGCGGCCTCCAAGAGACCCAGTACTTC. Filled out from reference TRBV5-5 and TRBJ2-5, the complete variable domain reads DAGVTQSPTHLIKTRGQQVTLRCSPISGHKSVSWYQQVLGQGPQFIFQYYEKEERGRGNFPDRFSARQFPNYSSELNVNALLLGDSALYLCASSLSASGLQETQYFGPGTRLLVL.